This T cell receptor beta chain was sequenced in a study of blood T cell repertoires in COVID-19. About the research overall: PBMCs, B-cell-depleted T cells, or T cells provided the cDNA or gDNA that made up the material.

The V end was cut by 8 bases, the J end by 2 bases, with 19 bases between. This CDR3 contains 16 residues. Germline V gene lookup returns CDR1 LNHDA and CDR2 SQIVND (reference sequence). In the original analysis: Amplification of reference gene primers provided the estimated nucleated cell counts. This table comes from immunoSEQ multiplex PCR, and its TCRdb copy is limited to in-frame clones, with some not included. That table supplies the V and J calls and clone size; D and trimming were determined from the DNA. The table has around 250,000 clones, 85% to 90% seen once. In its sample, this clone was seen a few times. Participants came from about two dozen US areas, aged roughly 18 to 90 years.

The J gene is TRBJ2-1, the V gene TRBV19; no firm D call. The clonotype originates from a woman aged 50 to 65 who had recovered from COVID-19. The sequenced sample consisted of PBMCs or T cells enriched from blood (not recorded which). The CDR3: CASLPGDPRTYNEQFF. CDR3 coding DNA: TGTGCCAGTCTCCCAGGCGACCCCCGCACCTACAATGAGCAGTTCTTC. Variable domain in full (rest from reference TRBV19 and TRBJ2-1): DGGITQSPKYLFRKEGQNVTLSCEQNLNHDAMYWYRQDPGQGLRLIYYSQIVNDFQKGDIAEGYSVSREKKESFPLTVTSAQKNPTAFYLCASLPGDPRTYNEQFFGPGTRLTVL.